The clone carrying this T cell receptor beta chain was recorded many times. Its antigen is not identified. This sample was taken from a study of regulatory T cells in long-lasting Graves disease. Study-wide results and limits: The small sample size may have reduced accuracy.

Time point: newly diagnosed GD, antithyroid drugs for less than 3 months. RNA isolated from PBMCs was used to make the TCR library. A volume of approximately 10 milliliters of peripheral blood was collected in EDTA tubes. Investigators prepared the TCR beta libraries by applying iRepertoire HTBI primers and Arm-PCR of CDR3 regions. In TCRdb, the multiplex PCR reads were re-called with MiXCR into one record per CDR3 protein. The table records roughly 360,000 distinct CDR3 sequences, 10% to 15% of them present only once. This CDR3 contains 14 residues. From germline, CDR1 is MGHDK and CDR2 SYGVNS. Trimming cost V 7 bases and J 8 bases; bases outside gene matches: 8. These data also featured in a second study, about T cells in Graves' hyperthyroidism and ophthalmopathy. That source reports: Initially, a first-round RT-PCR of the TCR CDR3 employed the HTBI primer set.

The chain employs TRBV25-1 and TRBJ2-1; TRBD1 matches at 10 bases. Material: peripheral blood mononuclear cells (PBMCs), obtained at new diagnosis, from a patient treated with antithyroid drugs. The clonotype was recovered from a woman aged 18 to 35 with Graves disease. DNA of the CDR3: TGTGCCAGCAAGAGGACAGGGGGACTTGATGAGCAGTTCTTC. This gives the protein CASKRTGGLDEQFF.